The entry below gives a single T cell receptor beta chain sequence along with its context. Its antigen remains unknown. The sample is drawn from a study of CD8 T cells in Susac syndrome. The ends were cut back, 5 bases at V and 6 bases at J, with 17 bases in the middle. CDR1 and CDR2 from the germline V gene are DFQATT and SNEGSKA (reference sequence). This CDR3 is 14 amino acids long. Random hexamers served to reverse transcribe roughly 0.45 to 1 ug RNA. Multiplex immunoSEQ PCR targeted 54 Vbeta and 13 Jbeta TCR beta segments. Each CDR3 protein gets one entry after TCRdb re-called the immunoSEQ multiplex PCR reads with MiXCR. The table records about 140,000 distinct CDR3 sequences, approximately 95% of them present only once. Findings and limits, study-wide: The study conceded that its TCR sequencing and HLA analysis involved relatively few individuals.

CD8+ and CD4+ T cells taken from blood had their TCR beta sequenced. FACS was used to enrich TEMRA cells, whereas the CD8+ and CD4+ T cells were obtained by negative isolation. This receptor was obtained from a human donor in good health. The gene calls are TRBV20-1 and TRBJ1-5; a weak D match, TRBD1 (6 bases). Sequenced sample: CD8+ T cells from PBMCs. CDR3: CSAGFPGDSQPQHF. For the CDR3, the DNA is TGCAGTGCTGGGTTCCCAGGGGATAGTCAGCCCCAGCATTTT.